This paragraph covers one TCR beta chain sequence. Its antigen is currently unknown. Other DNA sequences from this sample encode an identical CDR3 as well. Libraries were prepared by immunoSEQ multiplex PCR; TCRdb keeps only in-frame clonotypes and omits some of them. The sample shows over a million clones, 96% of them seen only once. V was shortened by 2 bases and J by 3 bases, with 5 bases between the two germline ends. Germline-derived CDR1 and CDR2 are SGHAT and FQNNGV. The CDR3 totals 13 residues. Both subsets, CD45RA+ naive and CD45RA-negative memory, were split from the CD4+ cells. This specimen comes from a study of shared clonotypes between healthy human individuals. Study-wide findings and caveats: Naive subsets, compared against memory subsets, generally had larger estimated richness values.

Sequencing was performed on naive CD4+ T cells sorted from blood. Subset described: CD45RA+ positively selected. This TCR derives from a man aged 30-40 years in good health. The rearrangement uses TRBV11-2 and TRBJ2-1; D not certain. For the CDR3, the DNA is TGTGCCAGCAGCTTACTCGACTACAATGAGCAGTTCTTC. Amino acids: CASSLLDYNEQFF. The entire variable domain, with the rest obtained from reference TRBV11-2 and TRBJ2-1, is as follows: EAGVAQSPRYKIIEKRQSVAFWCNPISGHATLYWYQQILGQGPKLLIQFQNNGVVDDSQLPKDRFSAERLKGVDSTLKIQPAKLEDSAVYLCASSLLDYNEQFFGPGTRLTVL.